This TCR beta chain was sequenced during a study of shared clonotypes between healthy human individuals. Study outcomes and limitations: Genetic and exposure-history diversity was limited by the few donors.

At deep level, the assay was performed. Sequencing was performed with immunoSEQ multiplex PCR; in TCRdb, only in-frame clones are kept and a portion is missing. The table has about 2 million clones, approximately 94% seen once. In the naive CD8 group, cells lacked CD45RO and were positively selected for CCR7, so terminally differentiated effector memory CD45RA+ cells were left out. Within Nashville, Tennessee resided all donors, each a Caucasian adult. Concerning this clone: Antigen specificity is unknown.

V was pared by 5 bases and J by 7 bases, with 15 bases between. CDR1 is SGHTA and CDR2 is FQGTGA in the germline V gene. The CDR3 spans 14 residues. The sequencing sample was made of naive CD8+ T cells sorted from blood. This TCR was sampled from a man between 18 and 35 years old in good health. J is TRBJ2-1 and V is TRBV7-3, with no clear D. In DNA, the CDR3 is TGTGCCAGCAGCCCTATTGGCGGAGTAAATGAGCAGTTCTTC. Translated, it gives CASSPIGGVNEQFF. The full variable domain, with the rest looked up from reference TRBV7-3 and TRBJ2-1, is GAGVSQTPSNKVTEKGKYVELRCDPISGHTALYWYRQSLGQGPEFLIYFQGTGAADDSGLPNDRFFAVRPEGSVSTLKIQRTERGDSAVYLCASSPIGGVNEQFFGPGTRLTVL.